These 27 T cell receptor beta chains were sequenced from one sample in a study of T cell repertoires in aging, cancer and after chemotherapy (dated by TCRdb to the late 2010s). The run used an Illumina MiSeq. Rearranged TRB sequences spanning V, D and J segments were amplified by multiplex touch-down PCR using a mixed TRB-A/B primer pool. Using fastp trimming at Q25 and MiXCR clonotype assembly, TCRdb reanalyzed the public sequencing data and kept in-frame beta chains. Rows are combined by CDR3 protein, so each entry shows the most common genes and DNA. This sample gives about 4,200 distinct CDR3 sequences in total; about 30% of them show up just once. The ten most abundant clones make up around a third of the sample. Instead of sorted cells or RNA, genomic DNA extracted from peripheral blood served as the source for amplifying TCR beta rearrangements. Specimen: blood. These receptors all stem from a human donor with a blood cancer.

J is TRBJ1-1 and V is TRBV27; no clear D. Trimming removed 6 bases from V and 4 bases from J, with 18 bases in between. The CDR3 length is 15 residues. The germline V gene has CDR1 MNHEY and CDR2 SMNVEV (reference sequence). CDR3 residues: CASRKALTGSTEAFF. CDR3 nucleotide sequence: TGTGCCAGCAGGAAAGCCCTTACGGGAAGCACTGAAGCTTTCTTT.

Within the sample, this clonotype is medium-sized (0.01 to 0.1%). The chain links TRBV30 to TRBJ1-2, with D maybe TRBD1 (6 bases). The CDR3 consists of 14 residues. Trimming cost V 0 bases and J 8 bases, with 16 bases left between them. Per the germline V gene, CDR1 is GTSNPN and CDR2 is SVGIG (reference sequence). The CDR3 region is CAWSVGGRPYGYTF. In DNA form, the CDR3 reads TGTGCCTGGAGTGTAGGGGGGCGACCCTACGGCTACACCTTC.

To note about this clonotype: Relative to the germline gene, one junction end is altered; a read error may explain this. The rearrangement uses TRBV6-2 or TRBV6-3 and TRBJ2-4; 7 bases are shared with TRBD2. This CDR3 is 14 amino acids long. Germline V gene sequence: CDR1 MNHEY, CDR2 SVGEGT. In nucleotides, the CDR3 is TGTACCAGCGAAAGTGGCGGGAGTGGCGGCATTCAGTACTTC. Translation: CTSESGGSGGIQYF.

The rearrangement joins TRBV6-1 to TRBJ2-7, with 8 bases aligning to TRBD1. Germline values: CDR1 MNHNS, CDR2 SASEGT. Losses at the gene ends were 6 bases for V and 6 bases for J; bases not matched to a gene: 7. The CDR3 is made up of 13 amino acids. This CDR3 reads CASRVTGDGEQYF. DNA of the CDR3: TGTGCCAGCAGGGTGACAGGGGACGGCGAGCAGTACTTC.

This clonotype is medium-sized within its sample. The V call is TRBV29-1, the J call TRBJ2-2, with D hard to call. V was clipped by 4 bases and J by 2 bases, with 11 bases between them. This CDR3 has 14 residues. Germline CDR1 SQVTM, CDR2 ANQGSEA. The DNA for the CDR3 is TGCAGCGTTGCGACCCAAAGTAACACCGGGGAGCTGTTTTTT. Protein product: CSVATQSNTGELFF.

The CDR3 loop is CASSLPSGRDTQYF. Written as DNA, the CDR3 is TGTGCCAGCAGCTTGCCTAGCGGGAGGGATACGCAGTATTTT. V usage is TRBV7-9 and J usage is TRBJ2-3; 11 nucleotides agree with TRBD2. Germline trimming cut 3 bases from V and 6 bases from J; bases unmatched to any gene: 2. The CDR3 length is 14 residues. Per germline, CDR1 SEHNR and CDR2 FQNEAQ (reference sequence).

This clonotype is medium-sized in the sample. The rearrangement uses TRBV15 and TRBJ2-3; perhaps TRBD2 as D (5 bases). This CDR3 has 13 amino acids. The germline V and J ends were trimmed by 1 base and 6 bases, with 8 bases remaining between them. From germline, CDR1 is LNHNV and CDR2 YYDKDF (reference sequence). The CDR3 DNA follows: TGTGCCACCAGCAGAGGGGAGCGGGATACGCAGTATTTT. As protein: CATSRGERDTQYF.

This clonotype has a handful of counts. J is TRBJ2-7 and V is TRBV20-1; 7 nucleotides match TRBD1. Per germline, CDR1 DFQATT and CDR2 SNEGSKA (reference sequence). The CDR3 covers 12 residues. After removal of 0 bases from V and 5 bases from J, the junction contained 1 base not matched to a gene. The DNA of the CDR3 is TGCAGTGCTAGAGATCAGGGGGACGAGCAGTACTTC. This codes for CSARDQGDEQYF.

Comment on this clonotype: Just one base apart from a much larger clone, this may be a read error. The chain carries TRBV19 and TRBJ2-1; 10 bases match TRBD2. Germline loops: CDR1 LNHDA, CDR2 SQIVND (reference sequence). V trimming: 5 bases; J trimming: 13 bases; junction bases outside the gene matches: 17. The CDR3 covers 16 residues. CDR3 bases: TGTGCCAGTAGTCCCGCGAGCGGGAGGGGGCTAAGGGACCAGTTCTTC. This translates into CASSPASGRGLRDQFF. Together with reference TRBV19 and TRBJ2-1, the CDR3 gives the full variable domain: DGGITQSPKYLFRKEGQNVTLSCEQNLNHDAMYWYRQDPGQGLRLIYYSQIVNDFQKGDIAEGYSVSREKKESFPLTVTSAQKNPTAFYLCASSPASGRGLRDQFFGPGTRLTVL.

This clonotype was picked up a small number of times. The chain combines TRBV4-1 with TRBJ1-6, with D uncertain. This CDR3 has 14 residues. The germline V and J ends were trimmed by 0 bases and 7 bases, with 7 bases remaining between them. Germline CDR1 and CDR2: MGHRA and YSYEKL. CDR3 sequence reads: CASSQDRTNSPLHF. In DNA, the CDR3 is TGCGCCAGCAGCCAAGATAGGACCAATTCACCCCTCCACTTT.

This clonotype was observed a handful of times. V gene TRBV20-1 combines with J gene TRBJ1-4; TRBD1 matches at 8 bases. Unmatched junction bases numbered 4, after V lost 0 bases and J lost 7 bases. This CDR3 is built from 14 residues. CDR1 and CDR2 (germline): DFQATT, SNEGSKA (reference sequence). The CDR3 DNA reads TGCAGTGCTAGAGAACAGGGGGGCGGTGAAAAACTGTTTTTT. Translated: CSAREQGGGEKLFF.

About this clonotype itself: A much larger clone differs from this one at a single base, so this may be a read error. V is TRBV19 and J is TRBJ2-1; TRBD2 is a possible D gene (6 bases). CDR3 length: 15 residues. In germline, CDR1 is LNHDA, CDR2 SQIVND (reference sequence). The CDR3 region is CASSIDWRASNEKFF. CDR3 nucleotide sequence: TGTGCCAGTAGTATAGATTGGAGGGCTAGCAATGAGAAGTTCTTC.

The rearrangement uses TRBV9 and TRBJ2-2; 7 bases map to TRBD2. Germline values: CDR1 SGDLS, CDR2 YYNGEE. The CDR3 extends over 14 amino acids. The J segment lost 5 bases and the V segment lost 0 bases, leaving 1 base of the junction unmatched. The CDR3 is CASSVGTSTGELFF. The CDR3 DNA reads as TGTGCCAGCAGCGTAGGGACTAGTACCGGGGAGCTGTTTTTT.

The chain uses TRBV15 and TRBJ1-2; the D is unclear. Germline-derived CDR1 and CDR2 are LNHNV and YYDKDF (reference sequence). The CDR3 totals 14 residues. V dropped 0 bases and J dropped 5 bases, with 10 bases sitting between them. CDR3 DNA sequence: TGTGCCACCAGCAGAGATGTGGGGTTATATGGCTACACCTTC. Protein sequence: CATSRDVGLYGYTF. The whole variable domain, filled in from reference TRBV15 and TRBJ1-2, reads DAMVIQNPRYQVTQFGKPVTLSCSQTLNHNVMYWYQQKSSQAPKLLFHYYDKDFNNEADTPDNFQSRRPNTSFCFLDIRSPGLGDTAMYLCATSRDVGLYGYTFGSGTRLTVV.

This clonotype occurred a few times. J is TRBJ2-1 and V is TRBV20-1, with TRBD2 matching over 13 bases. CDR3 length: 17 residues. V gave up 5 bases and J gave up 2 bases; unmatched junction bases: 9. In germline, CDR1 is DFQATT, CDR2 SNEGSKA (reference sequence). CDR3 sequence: CSAPGRGLAGTYNEQFF. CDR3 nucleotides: TGCAGTGCTCCCGGTCGGGGACTAGCGGGAACCTACAATGAGCAGTTCTTC.

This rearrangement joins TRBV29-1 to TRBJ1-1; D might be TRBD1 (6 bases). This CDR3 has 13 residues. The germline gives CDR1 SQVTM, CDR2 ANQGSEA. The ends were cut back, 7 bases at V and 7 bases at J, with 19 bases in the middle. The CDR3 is CSATDTPGVEAFF. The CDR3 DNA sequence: TGCAGCGCCACAGACACCCCAGGGGTTGAAGCTTTCTTT.

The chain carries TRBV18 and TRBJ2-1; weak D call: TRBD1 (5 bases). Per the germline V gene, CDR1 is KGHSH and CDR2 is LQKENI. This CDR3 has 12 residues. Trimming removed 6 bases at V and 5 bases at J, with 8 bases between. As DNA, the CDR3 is TGTGCCAGCTCCAGGGAAAACAATGAGCAGTTCTTC. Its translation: CASSRENNEQFF.

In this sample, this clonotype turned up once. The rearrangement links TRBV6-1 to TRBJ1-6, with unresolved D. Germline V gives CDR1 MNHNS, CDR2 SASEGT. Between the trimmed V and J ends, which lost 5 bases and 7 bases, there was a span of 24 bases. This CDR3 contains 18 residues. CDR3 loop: CASSYVAGRLAENSPLHF. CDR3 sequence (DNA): TGTGCCAGCAGTTACGTCGCCGGAAGGTTGGCGGAAAATTCACCCCTCCACTTT.

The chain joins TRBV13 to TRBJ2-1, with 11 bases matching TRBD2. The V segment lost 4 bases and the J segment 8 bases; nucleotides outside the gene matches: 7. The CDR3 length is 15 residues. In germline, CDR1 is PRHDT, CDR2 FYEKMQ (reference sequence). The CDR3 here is CASSSVTSGSHEQFF. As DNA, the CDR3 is TGTGCCAGCAGCTCGGTAACTAGCGGGAGTCATGAGCAGTTCTTC.

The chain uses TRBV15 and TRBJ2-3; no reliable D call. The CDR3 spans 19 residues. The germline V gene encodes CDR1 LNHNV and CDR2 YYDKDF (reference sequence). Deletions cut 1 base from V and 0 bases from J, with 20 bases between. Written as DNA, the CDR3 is TGTGCCACCAGCAGAGTTTGGCAAAGGCGGAGCACTAGCACAGATACGCAGTATTTT. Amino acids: CATSRVWQRRSTSTDTQYF.

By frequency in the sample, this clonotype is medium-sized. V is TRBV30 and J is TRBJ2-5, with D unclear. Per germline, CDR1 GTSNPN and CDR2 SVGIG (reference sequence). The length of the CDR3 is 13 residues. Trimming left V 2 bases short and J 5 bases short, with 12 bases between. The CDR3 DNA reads TGTGCCTGGAGTATTCTACTCGGTGAGACCCAGTACTTC. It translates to CAWSILLGETQYF.

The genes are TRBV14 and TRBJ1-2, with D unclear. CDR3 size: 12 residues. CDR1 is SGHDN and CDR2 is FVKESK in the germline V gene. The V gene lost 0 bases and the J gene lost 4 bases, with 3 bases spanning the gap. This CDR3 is CASSQEAYGYTF. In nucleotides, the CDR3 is TGTGCCAGCAGCCAAGAGGCCTATGGCTACACCTTC.

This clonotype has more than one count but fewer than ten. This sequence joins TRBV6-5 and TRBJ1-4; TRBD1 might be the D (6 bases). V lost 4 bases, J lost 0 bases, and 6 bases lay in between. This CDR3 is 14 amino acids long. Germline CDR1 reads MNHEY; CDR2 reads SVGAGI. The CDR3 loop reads CASSWGPTNEKLFF. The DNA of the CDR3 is TGTGCCAGCAGTTGGGGGCCAACTAATGAAAAACTGTTTTTT.

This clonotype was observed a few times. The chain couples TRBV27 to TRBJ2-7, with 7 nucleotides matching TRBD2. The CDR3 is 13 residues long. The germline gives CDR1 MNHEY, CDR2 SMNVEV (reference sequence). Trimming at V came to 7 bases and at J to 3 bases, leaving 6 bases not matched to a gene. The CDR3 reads CASMESGDYEQYF. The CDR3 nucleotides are TGTGCCAGCATGGAAAGCGGGGACTACGAGCAGTACTTC.

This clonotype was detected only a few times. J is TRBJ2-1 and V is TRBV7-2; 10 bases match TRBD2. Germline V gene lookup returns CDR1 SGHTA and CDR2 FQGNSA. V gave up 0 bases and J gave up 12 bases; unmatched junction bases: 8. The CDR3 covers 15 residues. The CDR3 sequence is CASSLAGTSGTGQFF. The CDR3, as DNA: TGTGCCAGCAGCTTAGCGGGAACTAGCGGGACTGGGCAGTTCTTC. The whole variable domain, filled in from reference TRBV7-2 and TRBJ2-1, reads GAGVSQSPSNKVTEKGKDVELRCDPISGHTALYWYRQSLGQGLEFLIYFQGNSAPDKSGLPSDRFSAERTGGSVSTLTIQRTQQEDSAVYLCASSLAGTSGTGQFFGPGTRLTVL.

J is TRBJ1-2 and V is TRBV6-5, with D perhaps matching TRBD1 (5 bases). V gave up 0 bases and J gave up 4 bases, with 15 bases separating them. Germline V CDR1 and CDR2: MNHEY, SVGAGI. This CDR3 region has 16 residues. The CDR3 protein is CASSYSTGGGFYGYTF. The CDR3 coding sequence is TGTGCCAGCAGTTACTCGACGGGGGGGGGTTTCTATGGCTACACCTTC.

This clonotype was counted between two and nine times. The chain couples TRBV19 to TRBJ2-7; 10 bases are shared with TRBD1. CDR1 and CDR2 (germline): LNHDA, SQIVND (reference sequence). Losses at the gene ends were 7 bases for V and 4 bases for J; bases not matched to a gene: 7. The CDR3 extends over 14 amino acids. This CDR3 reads CASTPTGGIYEQYF. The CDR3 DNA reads TGTGCCAGTACCCCGACAGGGGGCATTTACGAGCAGTACTTC.